This TCR beta chain originates from a study of blood T cell repertoires in COVID-19. Trimming stripped 6 bases from V and 5 bases from J, with 20 bases between. Germline CDR1 and CDR2: MNHEY and SVGAGI. The CDR3 is made up of 15 amino acids. Only in-frame clones appear in the TCRdb table, and some are missing; sequencing was by immunoSEQ multiplex PCR. The sample includes some 130,000 clones, over 75% of them seen just once. The chain links TRBV6-5 to TRBJ2-7; D is unresolved. This TCR derives from a human donor in a cohort sampled during active COVID-19. Sequenced: peripheral blood. The DNA for the CDR3 is TGTGCCAGCAGGGTAAGGCGGAACCTAATCCACGAGCAGTACTTC. As protein: CASRVRRNLIHEQYF.